Listed below are T cell receptor beta chains from one sample, sequenced in a study of blood T cell repertoires in COVID-19. Measured with immunoSEQ multiplex PCR; TCRdb has only the in-frame clones, and not every one. The table records a few hundred thousand clones, around 87% of them present only once. Sample: PBMCs or T cells enriched from blood (not recorded which). The origin of the receptors is a woman between 40 and 50 years old who had recovered from COVID-19. The CDR3 runs from the conserved cysteine through the conserved F or W. The order of the fields is D gene, V gene, J gene, CDR3 length, clone size, CDR3 DNA, CDR3 protein. A D gene is named only where the DNA matches it firmly. The size entry is marked missing in some rows and otherwise reads once, few, many or a size class.

>TRBD1|TRBV10-2|TRBJ1-2|12|few
TGCGCCAGCAAACGGGACAGCTATGGCTACACCTTC
CASKRDSYGYTF
>-|TRBV6-5|TRBJ1-1|12|-
TGTGCCAGCAGTCTGACTAGGACTGAAGCTTTCTTT
CASSLTRTEAFF
>-|TRBV7-9|TRBJ1-1|15|-
TGTGCCAGCAGCTTAGGTCAGGGGTTGAACACTGAAGCTTTCTTT
CASSLGQGLNTEAFF
>-|TRBV2|TRBJ1-2|16|-
TGTGCCAGCAGTGAAGCCGTCAGCAGGGCTCCCTATGGCTACACCTTC
CASSEAVSRAPYGYTF
>-|TRBV14|TRBJ2-7|13|once
TGTGCCAGCAGCAGGGACAAGTTATACGAGCAGTACTTC
CASSRDKLYEQYF
>TRBD2|TRBV6-5|TRBJ2-1|13|-
TGTGCCAGCAAGCAGGGCGGGAGCAATGAGCAGTTCTTC
CASKQGGSNEQFF
>TRBD2|TRBV4-3|TRBJ2-1|18|-
TGCGCCAGCAGCCAAGATGCCGCTGCGGGAGTCCCCTACAATGAGCAGTTCTTC
CASSQDAAAGVPYNEQFF
>-|TRBV5-1|TRBJ1-1|15|once
TGCGCCAGCAGCTTGGAGGGGGGGCCGAACACTGAAGCTTTCTTT
CASSLEGGPNTEAFF
>TRBD2|TRBV10-3|TRBJ2-7|14|-
TGTGCCATCAGTGACTTGGCTAGCGGGATCGCGCAGTACTTC
CAISDLASGIAQYF
>-|TRBV7-8|TRBJ2-7|15|-
TGTGCCAGCAGCTTAGGTGTCTTTGGCAACTACGAGCAGTACTTC
CASSLGVFGNYEQYF
>TRBD1|TRBV5-1|TRBJ2-3|15|-
TGCGCCAGCAGCACGACAGGGTCGTTAACAGATACGCAGTATTTT
CASSTTGSLTDTQYF
>-|TRBV19|TRBJ1-1|15|-
TGTGCCAGTAGTTTCCCGGGTCTTCGAGGGGGTGAAGCTTTCTTT
CASSFPGLRGGEAFF
>TRBD1|TRBV7-2|TRBJ1-6|19|few
TGTGCCAGCAACCACAGAGCGGGACAGGGGAGCTCCTATAATTCACCCCTCCACTTT
CASNHRAGQGSSYNSPLHF
>-|TRBV18|TRBJ1-1|14|-
TGTGCCAGCTCACCCGGGCAGGGGAACACTGAAGCTTTCTTT
CASSPGQGNTEAFF
>TRBD1|TRBV18|TRBJ1-6|19|once
TGTGCCAGCTCACCCATAATAGGACAGGGGATGAAAAATAATTCACCCCTCCACTTT
CASSPIIGQGMKNNSPLHF
>TRBD2|TRBV5-1|TRBJ2-2|16|-
TGCGCCAGCAGGGGACTAGCGGGGTTGAACACCGGGGAGCTGTTTTTT
CASRGLAGLNTGELFF
>-|TRBV21-1|TRBJ1-1|15|once
TGTGCCCTATCAGGGACAAAGGGGGTGGGCACTGAAGCTTTCTTT
CALSGTKGVGTEAFF
>-|TRBV7-6|TRBJ2-1|15|-
TGTGCCAGCAGCTTGATAGCGGTGGGGTACAATGAGCAGTTCTTC
CASSLIAVGYNEQFF
>TRBD1|TRBV29-1|TRBJ2-2|13|once
TGCAGCGTTGGACAAACAGGGGGCGGGGAGCTGTTTTTT
CSVGQTGGGELFF
>-|TRBV27|TRBJ2-1|15|-
TGTGCCAGCAGTTTTTTCGGACTCGAGTCTGCTGAGCAGTTCTTC
CASSFFGLESAEQFF
>-|TRBV10-3|TRBJ2-7|13|-
TGTGCCATCAGTGGGGGGAGGGGGTCCGAGCAGTACTTC
CAISGGRGSEQYF
>-|TRBV10-3|TRBJ2-1|16|-
TGTGCCATCAGTGAGTTTGCTTTTGAGGGAGACAATGAGCAGTTCTTC
CAISEFAFEGDNEQFF
>-|TRBV10-3|TRBJ2-2|14|-
TGTGCCTCCATCCATATTCTGCGGTCCGGGGAGCTGTTTTTT
CASIHILRSGELFF
>-|TRBV29-1|TRBJ1-4|14|once
TGCAGCGTTGGTCGCGGACCCCAGGGTGAAAAACTGTTTTTT
CSVGRGPQGEKLFF
>-|TRBV7-9|TRBJ2-1|14|-
TGTGCCAGCAGCATAGACGGACAAAACAATGAGCAGTTCTTC
CASSIDGQNNEQFF
>-|TRBV7-4|TRBJ2-7|12|-
TGTGCCAGCAGCTCACGTTTAGACGAGCAGTACTTC
CASSSRLDEQYF
>-|TRBV29-1|TRBJ2-5|14|-
TGCAGCGCTGGGGCTGATGGAACCCAAGAGACCCAGTACTTC
CSAGADGTQETQYF
>-|TRBV9|TRBJ2-7|15|-
TGTGCCAGCAGCGTAGGGGGCGACTCATCCTACGAGCAGTACTTC
CASSVGGDSSYEQYF
>-|TRBV6-2/TRBV6-3|TRBJ2-2|14|-
TGTGCCAGCAGCCAGATTGAGGGCTTCGGGGAGCTGTTTTTT
CASSQIEGFGELFF
>-|TRBV9|TRBJ1-6|14|-
TGTGCCAGCAGCCCCGCAGGGATCCAGTCACCCCTCCACTTT
CASSPAGIQSPLHF
>TRBD2|TRBV5-4|TRBJ2-7|13|-
TGTGCCAGCAGCTACAGCGGGAGACACGAGCAGTACTTC
CASSYSGRHEQYF
>TRBD1|TRBV18|TRBJ2-7|15|-
TGTGCCAGCTCACCGAACGGACAGGGGTACTACGAGCAGTACTTC
CASSPNGQGYYEQYF
>-|TRBV12-5|TRBJ1-1|16|few
TGTGCTAGTGGTTTGGACGGACTAAACCCAAACGCTGAAGCTTTCTTT
CASGLDGLNPNAEAFF
>-|TRBV19|TRBJ2-3|16|-
TGTGCCAGTAGTATAGGCCGTGGGGAGCACACAGATACGCAGTATTTT
CASSIGRGEHTDTQYF
>-|TRBV21-1|TRBJ1-2|15|once
TGTGCCAGCAGCAAAGCGCGAGTCAGGGACTATGGCTACACCTTC
CASSKARVRDYGYTF
>-|TRBV15|TRBJ2-3|14|-
TGTGCCACCAGCAGAGAAGGGGCGCTGGATACGCAGTATTTT
CATSREGALDTQYF
>-|TRBV6-5|TRBJ1-1|16|-
TGTGCCAGCAGTTACTCTGGGGCGGTGAGACATACTGAAGCTTTCTTT
CASSYSGAVRHTEAFF
>TRBD1|TRBV5-5|TRBJ1-5|17|-
TGTGCCAGCAGCTCTTTATATGGGGACAGGGGCAATCAGCCCCAGCATTTT
CASSSLYGDRGNQPQHF
>-|TRBV18|TRBJ2-7|16|-
TGTGCCAGCTCACCCTCGTGGGGGCTTCCCAACTACGAGCAGTACTTC
CASSPSWGLPNYEQYF
>TRBD2|TRBV2|TRBJ2-1|16|-
TGTGCCAGTTCGACGCCGGGACTAGCAATTGGCAATGAGCAGTTCTTC
CASSTPGLAIGNEQFF
>-|TRBV7-2|TRBJ2-1|13|many
TGTGCCAGCAGCTTAGCGGAGAACAATGAGCAGTTCTTC
CASSLAENNEQFF
>-|TRBV9|TRBJ1-1|14|-
TGTGCCAGCAGCGTAGCTTCGGGGGGGACTGAAGCTTTCTTT
CASSVASGGTEAFF
>-|TRBV3-1/TRBV3-2|TRBJ1-1|14|-
TGTGCCAGCAGCCCCGGGCCCCCAGCGGCTGAAGCTTTCTTT
CASSPGPPAAEAFF
>TRBD2|TRBV7-6|TRBJ2-1|19|-
TGTGCCAGCAGCAATAGCGGGAGGAATAGTTTTCGCTCCTACAATGAGCAGTTCTTC
CASSNSGRNSFRSYNEQFF